This T cell receptor (beta chain) was identified during a study of technical replicates of blood from several donors. CDR3 length: 17 residues. Germline values: CDR1 MDHEN, CDR2 SYDVKM. After removal of 8 bases from V and 1 base from J, the junction contained 12 bases not matched to a gene. Profiling relied on immunoSEQ multiplex PCR, and the TCRdb table lists in-frame clones only, not all of them. The repertoire holds tens of thousands of clones, with roughly 96% as singletons. This TCR derives from a human donor in good health. What was sequenced was T cells isolated from PBMCs. The chain employs TRBV28 and TRBJ2-3; 10 bases agree with TRBD2. The CDR3 region is CASQSRWGTSGTDTQYF. CDR3 nucleotide sequence: TGTGCCAGCCAATCAAGGTGGGGGACTAGCGGCACAGATACGCAGTATTTT.